This T cell receptor beta chain came from a study of blood T cell repertoires in COVID-19. In the study overall: There were acute and convalescent COVID-19 samples, and they came from the United States, Italy and Spain.

The CDR3 runs to 14 residues. Germline values: CDR1 MDHEN, CDR2 SYDVKM. V dropped 4 bases and J dropped 11 bases, with 17 bases sitting between them. Authors' processing steps: It was from reference gene primer amplification that nucleated cell counts were estimated. Clones were read by immunoSEQ multiplex PCR, and TCRdb kept only the in-frame ones, dropping some. Clonal size and the V and J genes are those of that table, whereas D and trimming came from the DNA. The profile shows about 260,000 clones, roughly 80% of them singletons. Individuals aged about 18 to 90 years were recruited from some 26 US areas. Participants' reported clinical history set cohort assignment.

The chain couples TRBV28 to TRBJ1-4; weak D call: TRBD1 (5 bases). Material: PBMCs or T cells enriched from blood (not recorded which). The receptor was isolated from a man aged 25 to 40 with acute COVID-19. CDR3 protein: CASSYRQTTGKLFF. In nucleotides, the CDR3 is TGTGCCAGCAGTTACCGACAGACCACCGGGAAACTGTTTTTT.